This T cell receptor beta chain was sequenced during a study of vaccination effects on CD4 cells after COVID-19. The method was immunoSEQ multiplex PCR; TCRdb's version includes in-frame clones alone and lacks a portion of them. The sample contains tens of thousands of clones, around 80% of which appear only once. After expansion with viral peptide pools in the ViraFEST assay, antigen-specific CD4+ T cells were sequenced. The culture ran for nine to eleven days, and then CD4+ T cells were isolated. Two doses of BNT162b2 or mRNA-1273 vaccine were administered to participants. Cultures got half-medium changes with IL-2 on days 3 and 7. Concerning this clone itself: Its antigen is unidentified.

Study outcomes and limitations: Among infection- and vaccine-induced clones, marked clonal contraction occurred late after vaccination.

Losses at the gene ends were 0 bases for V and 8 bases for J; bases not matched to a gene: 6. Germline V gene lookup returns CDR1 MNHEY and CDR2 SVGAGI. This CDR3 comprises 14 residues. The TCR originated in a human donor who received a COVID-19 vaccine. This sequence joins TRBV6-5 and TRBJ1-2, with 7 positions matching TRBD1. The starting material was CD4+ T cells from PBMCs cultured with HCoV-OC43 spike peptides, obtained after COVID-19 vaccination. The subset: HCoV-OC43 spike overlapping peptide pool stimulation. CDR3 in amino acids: CASSYSRGRGGYTF. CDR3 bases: TGTGCCAGCAGTTACTCAAGGGGGCGGGGGGGCTACACCTTC.